Only one count was recorded for the clone carrying this T cell receptor beta chain. The entry originates in a study of shared clonotypes between healthy human individuals. The repertoire was sequenced with immunoSEQ multiplex PCR; TCRdb's copy has only in-frame clones and lacks some. In the table there are more than 2 million clones, 85% to 95% of which are singletons. The CDR3 consists of 15 residues. V was pared by 4 bases and J by 3 bases, with 6 bases of the junction left unmatched. Germline CDR1 reads SGHRS; CDR2 reads YFSETQ. This chain connects TRBV5-1 to TRBJ2-2, with 7 positions matching TRBD1. The material sequenced was naive CD4+ T cells sorted from blood. Subset given: CD45RA+ positively selected. This TCR was recovered from a man between 18 and 29 years old in good health. CDR3 region: CASSDDRVDTGELFF. The CDR3 nucleotides are TGCGCCAGCAGCGACGACAGGGTCGACACCGGGGAGCTGTTTTTT.